This passage covers 21 T cell receptor beta chains from one sample sequenced in a study of shared clonotypes between healthy human individuals. Profiled with immunoSEQ multiplex PCR; TCRdb holds only in-frame clones, not every one. The table has about 1.5 million clones, around 98% seen once. Sequencing input: naive CD4+ T cells sorted from blood. Subset meaning: CD45RA+ positively selected. Receptor source: a man aged 25-40 years in good health.

V gene TRBV28 combines with J gene TRBJ2-5; no clear D. This CDR3 has 14 residues. Germline loops: CDR1 MDHEN, CDR2 SYDVKM. The germline V and J ends were trimmed by 5 bases and 1 base, with 11 bases remaining between them. CDR3 in DNA: TGTGCCAGCAGTGACCCCGGGTCCCAAGAGACCCAGTACTTC. Translation: CASSDPGSQETQYF.

This clone was observed once. The chain is built from TRBV5-1 and TRBJ2-7; no reliable D call. Trimming took 0 bases from V and 1 from J, leaving 14 bases between them. Germline values: CDR1 SGHRS, CDR2 YFSETQ. CDR3 length: 16 residues. The CDR3 sequence is CASSLDSTKLSYEQYF. The CDR3 DNA reads as TGCGCCAGCAGCTTGGACAGCACCAAGCTTTCCTACGAGCAGTACTTC.

This clone appeared a single time. Other DNA sequences within the sample encode an identical CDR3. This chain links TRBV5-1 with TRBJ2-7, with 8 bases that match TRBD2. The CDR3 length is 14 residues. Germline V gene data show CDR1 as SGHRS and CDR2 as YFSETQ. The J segment lost 3 bases and the V segment lost 0 bases, leaving 2 bases of the junction unmatched. The CDR3: CASSLAGTSYEQYF. The CDR3 region has the DNA TGCGCCAGCAGCTTGGCTGGGACTAGCTACGAGCAGTACTTC.

This clone was seen just once. The genes are TRBV11-3 and TRBJ2-3; 11 nucleotides line up with TRBD2. The CDR3 covers 16 residues. Trimming cost V 5 bases and J 0 bases; bases outside gene matches: 4. Per the germline V gene, CDR1 is SGHNT and CDR2 is YENEEA. The DNA of the CDR3 is TGTGCCAGCAGCCTCCGACTAGCGGGGAGCACAGATACGCAGTATTTT. It specifies CASSLRLAGSTDTQYF.

The chain couples TRBV5-4 to TRBJ2-7, with no clear D. The CDR3 covers 13 residues. CDR1 and CDR2 (germline): SGHNT, YYREEE (reference sequence). Deletions cut 4 bases from V and 2 bases from J, with 10 bases between. The CDR3 DNA reads TGTGCCAGCAGCCCCGGACGCACCTACGAGCAGTACTTC. This codes for CASSPGRTYEQYF.

The rearrangement links TRBV7-8 to TRBJ2-5; D is possibly TRBD2 (5 bases). CDR1 is SGHVS, CDR2 FQNEAQ, per germline. The CDR3 is 14 amino acids. The ends were cut back, 5 bases at V and 1 base at J, with 11 bases in the middle. The CDR3 here is CASSPGLIQETQYF. CDR3 DNA: TGTGCCAGCAGCCCTGGACTTATCCAAGAGACCCAGTACTTC.

The chain couples TRBV9 to TRBJ2-5, with D perhaps given as TRBD1 or TRBD2 (5 bases each). Trimming removed 3 bases at V and 5 bases at J, with 14 bases between. CDR1 is SGDLS and CDR2 is YYNGEE in the germline V gene. This CDR3 contains 14 residues. The CDR3 region has the DNA TGTGCCAGCAGCGCTGGGACGGCGGTCGAGACCCAGTACTTC. Translation gives CASSAGTAVETQYF.

The chain employs TRBV28 and TRBJ1-3; D unclear. The germline gives CDR1 MDHEN, CDR2 SYDVKM. V was cut by 3 bases and J by 6 bases, with 9 bases left in between. This CDR3 is built from 13 residues. CDR3 region: CASSFIIENTIYF. CDR3 coding DNA: TGTGCCAGCAGTTTTATCATCGAAAACACCATATATTTT.

This chain links TRBV4-2 with TRBJ2-1; 10 bases fit TRBD2. The ends lost 1 base at V and 3 bases at J; junction bases unmatched: 6. Germline V gene sequence: CDR1 LGHNA, CDR2 YNFKEQ. The CDR3 totals 17 residues. The CDR3, as DNA: TGTGCCAGCAGCCAAGGAGACTCTAGCGGGAGCTACAATGAGCAGTTCTTC. It yields the protein CASSQGDSSGSYNEQFF.

A word on this clone: The identical CDR3 is also encoded by other nucleotide sequences in the sample. The chain is built from TRBV5-4 and TRBJ2-1; D unclear. This CDR3 is 13 amino acids long. CDR1 is SGHNT, CDR2 YYREEE, per germline (reference sequence). Trimming stripped 0 bases from V and 4 bases from J, with 5 bases between. The CDR3 spells CASSLGGYNEQFF. The DNA for the CDR3 is TGTGCCAGCAGCTTGGGGGGTTACAATGAGCAGTTCTTC.

V gene TRBV7-9 combines with J gene TRBJ2-5; 10 bases match TRBD1. Germline CDR1 reads SEHNR; CDR2 reads FQNEAQ (reference sequence). V lost 6 bases and J lost 5; bases outside the gene matches: 6. The CDR3 sequence is 14 residues long. The CDR3 DNA follows: TGTGCCAGCAGTCGGGACAGGGGAGAGGAGACCCAGTACTTC. Its translation is CASSRDRGEETQYF. The whole variable domain, filled in from reference TRBV7-9 and TRBJ2-5, reads DTGVSQNPRHKITKRGQNVTFRCDPISEHNRLYWYRQTLGQGPEFLTYFQNEAQLEKSRLLSDRFSAERPKGSFSTLEIQRTEQGDSAMYLCASSRDRGEETQYFGPGTRLLVL.

The chain uses TRBV5-1 and TRBJ2-5, with D unresolved. CDR3 length: 16 amino acids. The V gene's germline CDR1 is SGHRS and CDR2 YFSETQ. V was cut by 4 bases and J by 0 bases, with 16 bases left in between. In DNA form, the CDR3 reads TGCGCCAGCAGCGGCACATTCACAGCGTACCAAGAGACCCAGTACTTC. The encoded protein is CASSGTFTAYQETQYF.

The CDR3 loop is CAITTDRGAPEAFF. The DNA of the CDR3 is TGTGCCATCACGACCGACAGGGGGGCCCCCGAAGCTTTCTTT. The gene calls are TRBV10-3 and TRBJ1-1, with 9 nucleotides matching TRBD1. V lost 7 bases and J lost 8; bases outside the gene matches: 11. CDR3 length: 14 residues. In germline, CDR1 is ENHRY, CDR2 SYGVKD.

The rearrangement joins TRBV29-1 to TRBJ2-5; D not resolved. The CDR3 consists of 12 residues. With 7 bases removed from V and 4 bases from J, the gap between germline ends came to 13 bases. Germline values: CDR1 SQVTM, CDR2 ANQGSEA. CDR3 sequence (DNA): TGCAGCGCCAAGTTGGGCGGAGAGACCCAGTACTTC. Residues: CSAKLGGETQYF. The full variable domain, with the rest looked up from reference TRBV29-1 and TRBJ2-5, is SAVISQKPSRDICQRGTSLTIQCQVDSQVTMMFWYRQQPGQSLTLIATANQGSEATYESGFVIDKFPISRPNLTFSTLTVSNMSPEDSSIYLCSAKLGGETQYFGPGTRLLVL.

Concerning this clone itself: The same CDR3 can be traced to other DNA sequences in this sample. V usage is TRBV9 and J usage is TRBJ2-1; D gene unclear. This CDR3 contains 13 residues. V lost 3 bases to trimming and J lost 4 bases, with 8 bases between them. The germline V gene encodes CDR1 SGDLS and CDR2 YYNGEE. The CDR3 reads CASSAGLYNEQFF. Here the CDR3 DNA reads TGTGCCAGCAGCGCAGGCCTTTACAATGAGCAGTTCTTC.

This chain joins TRBV18 and TRBJ2-3, with 11 bases that match TRBD2. The CDR3 extends over 18 amino acids. Germline V lookup: CDR1 KGHSH, CDR2 LQKENI. J lost 0 bases, V lost 3 bases, and 8 bases had no gene match. CDR3 bases: TGTGCCAGCTCACCCCTAGCGGGAGGTGGTACAAGCACAGATACGCAGTATTTT. Encoded protein: CASSPLAGGGTSTDTQYF. The variable domain in full, with the rest retrieved from reference TRBV18 and TRBJ2-3, is NAGVMQNPRHLVRRRGQEARLRCSPMKGHSHVYWYRQLPEEGLKFMVYLQKENIIDESGMPKERFSAEFPKEGPSILRIQQVVRGDSAAYFCASSPLAGGGTSTDTQYFGPGTRLTVL.

The chain is built from TRBV7-9 and TRBJ1-1; 9 bases fit TRBD1. Germline V gene lookup returns CDR1 SEHNR and CDR2 FQNEAQ (reference sequence). The CDR3 is 13 amino acids. V lost 6 bases, J lost 4 bases, and 3 bases stayed unmatched. The chain's CDR3 is CASRQGAGTEAFF. As DNA, the CDR3 is TGTGCCAGCAGACAGGGGGCCGGCACTGAAGCTTTCTTT.

The chain carries TRBV18 and TRBJ2-3; 11 bases are shared with TRBD2. Per germline, CDR1 KGHSH and CDR2 LQKENI. V lost 5 bases and J lost 5; bases outside the gene matches: 9. This CDR3 contains 16 residues. The CDR3 sequence is CASSDSGLAGRDTQYF. The CDR3 DNA is TGTGCCAGCTCAGATAGCGGACTAGCGGGTAGAGATACGCAGTATTTT.

This sequence joins TRBV4-1 and TRBJ2-7; 15 nucleotides match TRBD2. The CDR3 contains 16 residues. The V gene's germline CDR1 is MGHRA and CDR2 YSYEKL. Trimming took 5 bases from V and 7 from J; bases not matched to a gene: 9. The CDR3 sequence: CASSSPEGLAGGEQYF. CDR3 DNA sequence: TGCGCCAGCAGCTCCCCCGAGGGACTAGCGGGAGGTGAGCAGTACTTC.

The chain recombines TRBV5-8 with TRBJ1-2; TRBD1 is a possible D gene (6 bases). V gave up 0 bases and J gave up 6 bases, with 12 bases separating them. This CDR3 spans 14 amino acids. Germline V gene data show CDR1 as SGHTS and CDR2 as YDEGEE. CDR3 amino acids: CASSLAGQQDGYTF. In nucleotides, the CDR3 is TGTGCCAGCAGCTTGGCTGGACAGCAGGATGGCTACACCTTC.

This chain connects TRBV7-9 to TRBJ2-4; D may be TRBD2 (6 bases). V shed 11 bases and J shed 12 bases, with 17 bases lying between them. The CDR3 covers 11 residues. From germline, CDR1 is SEHNR and CDR2 FQNEAQ (reference sequence). The CDR3 region is CALGTAVTQYF. The CDR3 coding sequence is TGTGCCCTAGGGACTGCCGTTACTCAGTACTTC.